These 24 T cell receptor beta chains were sequenced from one sample in a study of cytomegalovirus exposure and HLA in healthy donors. PCR involved 60 Vbeta and 13 Jbeta primers. The repertoire was sequenced with immunoSEQ multiplex PCR; TCRdb's copy has only in-frame clones and lacks some. The sample lists 150,000 or so clones, approximately 74% occurring once. The sequencing sample was made of PBMCs. Receptors originate from a man younger than 35 in good health and CMV-seronegative.

The chain is built from TRBV5-4 and TRBJ2-7, with a possible D match to TRBD2 (6 bases). The CDR3 extends over 14 amino acids. V was shortened by 1 base and J by 7 bases, with 15 bases between the two germline ends. Germline-derived CDR1 and CDR2 are SGHNT and YYREEE (reference sequence). CDR3: CASSLKENLAEQYF. CDR3 nucleotides: TGTGCCAGCAGCTTGAAGGAGAACCTAGCGGAGCAGTACTTC. The variable domain in full, completed from reference TRBV5-4 and TRBJ2-7, reads ETGVTQSPTHLIKTRGQQVTLRCSSQSGHNTVSWYQQALGQGPQFIFQYYREEENGRGNFPPRFSGLQFPNYSSELNVNALELDDSALYLCASSLKENLAEQYFGPGTRLTVT.

In its sample, this clone was seen a few times. The chain has TRBV7-8 and TRBJ2-7; 7 nucleotides match TRBD1. The CDR3 runs to 14 residues. V trimming: 5 bases; J trimming: 0 bases; junction bases outside the gene matches: 4. Per the germline V gene, CDR1 is SGHVS and CDR2 is FQNEAQ. The CDR3 sequence: CASSRTGDSYEQYF. Here the CDR3 DNA reads TGTGCCAGCAGCCGGACAGGTGACTCCTACGAGCAGTACTTC.

CDR3 bases: TGTGCCACCAGCAGAGCCGGGACTAGCGAGACCCAGTACTTC. This encodes CATSRAGTSETQYF. The chain recombines TRBV15 with TRBJ2-5; TRBD2 matches at 9 bases. There are 14 residues in the CDR3. From germline, CDR1 is LNHNV and CDR2 YYDKDF (reference sequence). The trim removed 1 base at V and 5 bases at J, leaving 2 bases unmatched. The entire variable domain, with the rest obtained from reference TRBV15 and TRBJ2-5, is as follows: DAMVIQNPRYQVTQFGKPVTLSCSQTLNHNVMYWYQQKSSQAPKLLFHYYDKDFNNEADTPDNFQSRRPNTSFCFLDIRSPGLGDTAMYLCATSRAGTSETQYFGPGTRLLVL.

CDR3 bases: TGCGCCAGCAGCTTGGGTTCCCAAAATTCACCCCTCCACTTT. This translates into CASSLGSQNSPLHF. This chain connects TRBV5-1 to TRBJ1-6, with D hard to call. The CDR3 runs 14 residues. The V and J ends lost 0 bases and 7 bases respectively, with 8 bases between them. Germline-derived CDR1 and CDR2 are SGHRS and YFSETQ.

The V gene is TRBV19, the J gene TRBJ1-5, with a possible D match to TRBD1 (5 bases). The CDR3 loop spans 15 amino acids. Between the trimmed V and J ends, which lost 2 bases and 1 base, there was a span of 9 bases. Per the germline V gene, CDR1 is LNHDA and CDR2 is SQIVND (reference sequence). The DNA for the CDR3 is TGTGCCAGTAGTATACAGGGAGGGAGCAATCAGCCCCAGCATTTT. This codes for CASSIQGGSNQPQHF.

This chain uses TRBV6-5 with TRBJ2-6; D possibly corresponds to TRBD2 (5 bases). Germline CDR1 and CDR2: MNHEY and SVGAGI. The CDR3 spans 14 residues. The V end lost 8 bases, the J end lost 4 bases, and 12 bases lay between the germline ends. In nucleotides, the CDR3 is TGTGCCAGCCGGACTTACGACGGGGCCAACGTCCTGACTTTC. Translating gives CASRTYDGANVLTF.

This sequence joins TRBV6-5 and TRBJ1-1; TRBD1 agrees at 7 bases. CDR1 MNHEY and CDR2 SVGAGI come from the germline V gene. This CDR3 has 15 amino acids. Trimming removed 0 bases from V and 1 base from J; junction bases left unmatched: 2. The CDR3 DNA is TGTGCCAGCAGTTACTCGTACAGGGGGAACACTGAAGCTTTCTTT. This encodes CASSYSYRGNTEAFF.

The gene calls are TRBV7-9 and TRBJ2-5; 7 bases match TRBD2. CDR1 and CDR2 from the germline V gene are SEHNR and FQNEAQ (reference sequence). V trimming: 4 bases; J trimming: 7 bases; junction bases outside the gene matches: 12. The CDR3 extends over 15 amino acids. CDR3 amino acids: CASSSTPGTKATQYF. DNA for the CDR3: TGTGCCAGCAGCTCCACCCCCGGGACTAAGGCGACCCAGTACTTC.

This chain uses TRBV6-1 with TRBJ1-2; TRBD1 might be the D (5 bases). The CDR3 totals 14 residues. With 0 bases removed from V and 4 bases from J, the gap between germline ends came to 9 bases. Germline-derived CDR1 and CDR2 are MNHNS and SASEGT. This chain's CDR3 is CASSEAGRRYGYTF. The DNA of the CDR3 is TGTGCCAGCAGTGAAGCGGGGCGCCGCTATGGCTACACCTTC.

The CDR3 sequence: CASSLGGTGTKGGYTF. In nucleotides, the CDR3 is TGTGCCAGCAGCTTGGGTGGGACAGGGACAAAAGGAGGCTACACCTTC. The V gene is TRBV5-4, the J gene TRBJ1-2; 9 nucleotides agree with TRBD1. The germline V gene encodes CDR1 SGHNT and CDR2 YYREEE (reference sequence). CDR3 size: 16 residues. Trimming removed 0 bases from V and 8 bases from J; junction bases left unmatched: 11. Variable domain in full (rest from reference TRBV5-4 and TRBJ1-2): ETGVTQSPTHLIKTRGQQVTLRCSSQSGHNTVSWYQQALGQGPQFIFQYYREEENGRGNFPPRFSGLQFPNYSSELNVNALELDDSALYLCASSLGGTGTKGGYTFGSGTRLTVV.

The chain is built from TRBV11-3 and TRBJ1-6, with D maybe TRBD1 (5 bases). There are 13 residues in the CDR3. Germline V gene sequence: CDR1 SGHNT, CDR2 YENEEA. Trimming took 2 bases from V and 11 from J, leaving 10 bases between them. As DNA, the CDR3 is TGTGCCAGCAGCTTACTGCCGGGGGCACCCCTCCACTTT. This sequence encodes CASSLLPGAPLHF.

V is TRBV2 and J is TRBJ2-2, with D unresolved. The CDR3 has 13 residues. V was cut by 2 bases and J by 1 base, with 2 bases left in between. Per germline, CDR1 SNHLY and CDR2 FYNNEI. CDR3 region: CASSEQNTGELFF. In DNA form, the CDR3 reads TGTGCCAGCAGTGAACAGAACACCGGGGAGCTGTTTTTT.

The CDR3 loop is CASRSGGSYNEQFF. The CDR3 DNA reads as TGTGCCAGTAGATCGGGGGGTTCCTACAATGAGCAGTTCTTC. This sequence joins TRBV19 and TRBJ2-1; 7 nucleotides line up with TRBD2. The trim removed 6 bases at V and 1 base at J, leaving 3 bases unmatched. Germline lookup yields CDR1 LNHDA and CDR2 SQIVND (reference sequence). CDR3 length equals 14 residues.

The V call is TRBV27, the J call TRBJ1-3, with 10 bases identical to TRBD1. Trimming cost V 4 bases and J 3 bases; bases outside gene matches: 9. Germline assignment: CDR1 MNHEY and CDR2 SMNVEV (reference sequence). There are 17 residues in the CDR3. As DNA, the CDR3 is TGTGCCAGCAGTTCCAAGACAGGGGGCTCAGGTGGAAACACCATATATTTT. Translation gives CASSSKTGGSGGNTIYF.

The chain links TRBV5-6 to TRBJ2-6; D call uncertain. Trimming removed 0 bases from V and 4 bases from J, with 14 bases in between. CDR1 SGHDT and CDR2 YYEEEE come from the germline V gene. This CDR3 is 17 amino acids long. The CDR3 region has the DNA TGTGCCAGCAGCTTGGCCTTCGGGTTAACAGGGGCCAACGTCCTGACTTTC. Its protein is CASSLAFGLTGANVLTF.

The chain employs TRBV27 and TRBJ1-3; D remains unclear. Per the germline V gene, CDR1 is MNHEY and CDR2 is SMNVEV (reference sequence). Trimming cost V 6 bases and J 4 bases, with 22 bases left between them. The CDR3 contains 17 residues. CDR3 in amino acids: CASSPFAIQSKGNTIYF. Written as DNA, the CDR3 is TGTGCCAGCAGCCCTTTCGCCATTCAGTCGAAAGGAAACACCATATATTTT.

This rearrangement joins TRBV6-6 to TRBJ2-7; TRBD2 might be the D (5 bases). The ends were cut back, 2 bases at V and 0 bases at J, with 14 bases in the middle. The length of the CDR3 is 16 residues. The germline V gene encodes CDR1 MNHNY and CDR2 SVGAGI (reference sequence). This chain's CDR3 is CASSYRSLGSSYEQYV. CDR3 DNA sequence: TGTGCCAGCAGTTACCGCAGCTTGGGGAGCTCCTACGAGCAGTACGTC.

V usage is TRBV4-3 and J usage is TRBJ2-2, with a weak D call TRBD2 (6 bases). The CDR3 is made up of 13 amino acids. Germline V gives CDR1 LGHNA, CDR2 YSLEER. Deletions cut 4 bases from V and 14 bases from J, with 17 bases between. CDR3 protein: CASSPRDGGLLFF. CDR3 nucleotide sequence: TGCGCCAGCAGCCCGCGGGACGGGGGACTTCTGTTTTTT.

The chain couples TRBV28 to TRBJ2-5; D perhaps matches TRBD2 (7 bases). CDR1 MDHEN and CDR2 SYDVKM come from the germline V gene. The CDR3 runs to 15 residues. V shed 3 bases and J shed 5 bases, with 16 bases lying between them. The CDR3 region has the DNA TGTGCCAGCAGTTTCGGACGGGGGGCGATTGAGACCCAGTACTTC. Residues: CASSFGRGAIETQYF.

The CDR3 loop reads CASSTGTDDNEQFF. The CDR3 DNA reads TGCGCCAGCAGCACCGGGACAGACGACAATGAGCAGTTCTTC. The chain recombines TRBV5-1 with TRBJ2-1; TRBD1 matches at 7 bases. CDR3 length equals 14 residues. V trimming: 4 bases; J trimming: 5 bases; junction bases outside the gene matches: 6. Germline V gene data show CDR1 as SGHRS and CDR2 as YFSETQ.

Only one count was recorded for this clone. Compared with germline, one end of the junction differs, possibly owing to a read error. The rearrangement uses TRBV28 and TRBJ2-6, with D tentatively TRBD1 (5 bases). The germline CDR1 and CDR2 sequences are MDHEN and SYDVKM. This CDR3 is built from 16 residues. The CDR3 nucleotides are TGTGCCAGCAAAAAGATGGGTAGGGCTGGGGCCAACGGCCTGACTTTC. This sequence encodes CASKKMGRAGANGLTF.

CDR3 DNA: TGTGCCAGCAGTGGTTTATACGAGCAGTACTTC. Protein: CASSGLYEQYF. V is TRBV25-1 and J is TRBJ2-7; D ambiguous. This CDR3 contains 11 residues. Trimming took off 4 bases at V and 4 bases at J, with 5 bases between the two ends. The germline CDR1 and CDR2 sequences are MGHDK and SYGVNS.

As to this clone: This sample also contains other DNA sequences that code for the same CDR3. This chain links TRBV6-1 with TRBJ2-7; TRBD1 aligns across 9 bases. V trimming: 6 bases; J trimming: 4 bases; junction bases outside the gene matches: 7. The CDR3 has 14 amino acids. CDR1 and CDR2 from the germline V gene are MNHNS and SASEGT. CDR3 coding DNA: TGTGCCAGCAGCCAATTGGGACAGGGATACGAGCAGTACGTC. This sequence encodes CASSQLGQGYEQYV.

The V call is TRBV7-2, the J call TRBJ2-1, with D unclear. This CDR3 comprises 12 residues. With 8 bases removed from V and 9 bases from J, the gap between germline ends came to 14 bases. Germline V gene data show CDR1 as SGHTA and CDR2 as FQGNSA. The CDR3 DNA follows: TGTGCCAGCTCCCCTCCGGGTCTTGAGCAGTTCTTC. Amino acids: CASSPPGLEQFF.